These 10 T cell receptor beta chains share one sample of origin, sequenced in a study of T-cell memory formation after mild COVID-19. TCRdb fed the 5' RACE reads into MiXCR, producing one record per CDR3 protein. The sample shows roughly 170,000 distinct CDR3 sequences, about 18% of them seen only once. The sample was PBMCs or a T cell subset sorted from them (not recorded which). The receptors stem from a man aged 18 to 29 who had mild COVID-19 (a few samples of this study predate the infection). Cell type and time point are not known.

This clonotype was picked up a small number of times. CDR3 sequence reads: CASLRGTSQETQYF. In DNA, the CDR3 is TGTGCCAGCCTAAGGGGGACTAGTCAAGAGACCCAGTACTTC. The V and J genes are TRBV7-2 and TRBJ2-5, with 8 nucleotides matching TRBD2. V shed 8 bases and J 2 bases; nucleotides not matched to a gene: 7. Germline CDR1 is SGHTA and CDR2 is FQGNSA. CDR3 length: 14 residues.

This clonotype was picked up a small number of times. The chain employs TRBV6-5 and TRBJ1-6; no definite D call. CDR3 length: 12 residues. Germline V gene lookup returns CDR1 MNHEY and CDR2 SVGAGI. V was trimmed by 2 bases and J by 7 bases, leaving 3 bases between them. CDR3 sequence reads: CASSYRNSPLHF. CDR3 DNA sequence: TGTGCCAGCAGTTACCGGAATTCACCCCTCCACTTT.

This clonotype was seen at least ten times. This sequence joins TRBV29-1 and TRBJ2-4, with TRBD1 matching over 7 bases. The CDR3 spans 11 residues. The junction had 5 bases not matched to a gene; V was cut back by 8 bases and J by 7 bases. Germline V gene lookup returns CDR1 SQVTM and CDR2 ANQGSEA. CDR3 coding DNA: TGCAGCATATCGGACAGGAACATTCAGTACTTC. Its translation is CSISDRNIQYF.

The chain recombines TRBV5-1 with TRBJ2-1, with D possibly TRBD2 on 7 matching bases. The length of the CDR3 is 14 residues. Trimming took 0 bases from V and 8 from J, leaving 12 bases between them. Germline CDR1 SGHRS, CDR2 YFSETQ. CDR3 amino acids: CASSLAQGGDEQFF. DNA for the CDR3: TGCGCCAGCAGCTTGGCACAGGGAGGGGATGAGCAGTTCTTC. Looking up the rest from reference TRBV5-1 and TRBJ2-1 gives the full variable domain: KAGVTQTPRYLIKTRGQQVTLSCSPISGHRSVSWYQQTPGQGLQFLFEYFSETQRNKGNFPGRFSGRQFSNSRSEMNVSTLELGDSALYLCASSLAQGGDEQFFGPGTRLTVL.

V and J are TRBV29-1 and TRBJ2-2, with TRBD1 identical over 9 bases. CDR3 length equals 14 residues. V trimming: 4 bases; J trimming: 5 bases; junction bases outside the gene matches: 5. The germline V gene has CDR1 SQVTM and CDR2 ANQGSEA. CDR3 region: CSVARDRVTGELFF. The CDR3 bases are TGCAGCGTTGCGAGGGACAGGGTTACCGGGGAGCTGTTTTTT.

The chain combines TRBV7-2 with TRBJ2-7, with D possibly matching TRBD1 (5 bases). The germline V gene has CDR1 SGHTA and CDR2 FQGNSA. The V and J ends lost 0 bases and 0 bases respectively, with 9 bases between them. The CDR3 runs to 15 residues. The CDR3 sequence is CASSLAGLSSYEQYV. The CDR3 DNA reads as TGTGCCAGCAGCTTAGCGGGGCTAAGCTCCTACGAGCAGTACGTC.

The chain employs TRBV5-1 and TRBJ2-2; D is unresolved. Germline assignment: CDR1 SGHRS and CDR2 YFSETQ. With 1 base removed from V and 2 bases from J, the gap between germline ends came to 6 bases. The length of the CDR3 is 14 residues. CDR3 sequence (DNA): TGCGCCAGCAGCTTGCTCATAAACACCGGGGAGCTGTTTTTT. Its translation is CASSLLINTGELFF. Complete variable domain (other parts from reference TRBV5-1 and TRBJ2-2): KAGVTQTPRYLIKTRGQQVTLSCSPISGHRSVSWYQQTPGQGLQFLFEYFSETQRNKGNFPGRFSGRQFSNSRSEMNVSTLELGDSALYLCASSLLINTGELFFGEGSRLTVL.

The J gene is TRBJ2-5, the V gene TRBV9; 8 bases agree with TRBD2. This CDR3 has 17 residues. Germline V gene lookup returns CDR1 SGDLS and CDR2 YYNGEE. With 4 bases clipped from V and 5 bases from J, the junction kept 16 bases outside the gene matches. The CDR3 loop is CASSPRSSSGGAETQYF. CDR3 nucleotides: TGTGCCAGCAGCCCCCGCTCCTCCAGCGGGGGCGCCGAGACCCAGTACTTC.

J is TRBJ2-5 and V is TRBV7-2; D may be TRBD1 (6 bases). Trimming removed 4 bases from V and 1 base from J, with 7 bases in between. Germline CDR1 reads SGHTA; CDR2 reads FQGNSA. The CDR3 runs to 13 residues. CDR3 sequence (DNA): TGTGCCAGCAGCTCACAGGGCCAAGAGACCCAGTACTTC. Translated: CASSSQGQETQYF.

This clonotype was detected a few times. This chain joins TRBV5-6 and TRBJ2-1; TRBD2 is a possible D gene (6 bases). V lost 3 bases and J lost 7, with 14 bases in between. This CDR3 has 14 residues. Germline V gene data show CDR1 as SGHDT and CDR2 as YYEEEE. CDR3 bases: TGTGCCAGCAGCTCAGGACTAATTCGAAATGAGCAGTTCTTC. Protein: CASSSGLIRNEQFF.